The 3 T cell receptor beta chains presented below share a single source sample, sequenced in a study of T cells in pancreatic ductal adenocarcinoma. The selected patients with pancreatic ductal adenocarcinoma had surgery but no neoadjuvant therapy. Profiled with immunoSEQ multiplex PCR; TCRdb holds only in-frame clones, not every one. Here the sample spans over 15,000 clones, more than 70% being singletons. The sample consisted of PBMCs. The receptors were gathered from a human donor with pancreatic ductal adenocarcinoma.

This clone occurred once. The chain couples TRBV4-2 to TRBJ2-3; TRBD2 matches at 7 bases. With V trimmed by 0 bases and J by 0 bases, 6 bases remained unmatched. The CDR3 consists of 17 residues. Germline-derived CDR1 and CDR2 are LGHNA and YNFKEQ. CDR3 loop: CASSQESLAASTDTQYF. DNA for the CDR3: TGTGCCAGCAGCCAAGAGTCCCTAGCGGCTAGCACAGATACGCAGTATTTT.

This chain uses TRBV27 with TRBJ2-3, with 8 bases identical to TRBD2. This CDR3 is built from 13 residues. Germline V gene lookup returns CDR1 MNHEY and CDR2 SMNVEV (reference sequence). Germline trimming cut 2 bases from V and 9 bases from J; bases unmatched to any gene: 4. CDR3 sequence (DNA): TGTGCCAGCAGTTTACGGGAGGGAGGCACGCAGTATTTT. It encodes CASSLREGGTQYF.

The chain recombines TRBV5-6 with TRBJ2-7, with 7 positions matching TRBD1. The germline V gene encodes CDR1 SGHDT and CDR2 YYEEEE. There are 14 residues in the CDR3. Trimming took 3 bases from V and 5 from J; bases not matched to a gene: 8. The CDR3 here is CASSSSPGGHEQYF. CDR3 bases: TGTGCCAGCAGCTCCTCTCCAGGGGGACACGAGCAGTACTTC.